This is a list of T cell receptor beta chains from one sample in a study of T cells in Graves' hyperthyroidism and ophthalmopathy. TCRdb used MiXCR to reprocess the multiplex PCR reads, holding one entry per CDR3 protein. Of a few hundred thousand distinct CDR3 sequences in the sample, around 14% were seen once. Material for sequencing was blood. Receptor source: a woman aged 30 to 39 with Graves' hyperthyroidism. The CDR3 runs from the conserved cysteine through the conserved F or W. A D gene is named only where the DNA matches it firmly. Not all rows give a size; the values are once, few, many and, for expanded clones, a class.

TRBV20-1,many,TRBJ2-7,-,CSARDGRRAYEQYF,TGCAGTGCTAGAGATGGTCGCAGGGCCTACGAGCAGTACTTC
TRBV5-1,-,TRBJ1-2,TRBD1,CASSWTGHGYTF,TGCGCCAGCAGCTGGACAGGGCACGGCTACACCTTC
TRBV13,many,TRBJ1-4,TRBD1,CASSLGQGNEKLFF,TGTGCCAGCAGCCTGGGACAGGGGAATGAAAAACTGTTTTTT
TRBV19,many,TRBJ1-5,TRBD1,CASSIGSDRAGQPQHF,TGTGCCAGTAGTATAGGCTCGGACAGGGCTGGACAGCCCCAGCATTTT
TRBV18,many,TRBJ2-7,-,CASSPNPQGEQYF,TGTGCCAGCTCACCAAACCCGCAGGGCGAGCAGTACTTC
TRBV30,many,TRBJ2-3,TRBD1,CAWSVQAGGITDTQYF,TGTGCCTGGAGTGTACAGGCAGGGGGAATAACAGATACGCAGTATTTT
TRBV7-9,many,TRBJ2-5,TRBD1,CASSLVVGTGQTQYF,TGTGCCAGCAGCTTAGTGGTCGGGACAGGGCAGACCCAGTACTTC
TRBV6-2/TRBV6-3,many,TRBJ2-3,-,CASSYSKSKFSGPRHPDTQYF,TGTGCCAGCAGTTACTCGAAGTCTAAGTTCAGCGGCCCGAGGCACCCAGATACGCAGTATTTT
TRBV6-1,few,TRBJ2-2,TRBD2,CASRNLAGSTGELFF,TGTGCCAGCAGAAATCTAGCGGGGTCAACCGGGGAGCTGTTTTTT
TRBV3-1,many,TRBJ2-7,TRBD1,CASSRPGQGTYEQYF,TGTGCCAGCAGCCGCCCGGGACAGGGAACCTACGAGCAGTACTTC
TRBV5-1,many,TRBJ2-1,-,CASSLDSRLYNEQFF,TGCGCCAGCAGCCTGGACAGTAGACTTTACAATGAGCAGTTCTTC
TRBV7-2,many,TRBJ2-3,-,CASSLQQFTDTQYF,TGTGCCAGCAGCTTACAACAGTTCACAGATACGCAGTATTTT
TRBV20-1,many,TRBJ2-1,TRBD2,CSASPLAGVESYNEQFF,TGCAGTGCCAGTCCGCTAGCGGGAGTAGAATCCTACAATGAGCAGTTCTTC
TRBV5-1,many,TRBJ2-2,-,CASSLDGNTGELFF,TGTGCCAGCAGCTTAGACGGGAACACCGGGGAGCTGTTTTTT